Listed here are 23 T cell receptor beta chains from one sample, sequenced in a study of Graves' ophthalmopathy and Graves' hyperthyroidism. Amplification from RNA transcripts yielded the TCR beta CDR3 regions. A first-round RT-PCR used HTBI primers, followed by a second-round multiplex PCR. TCRdb independently ran MiXCR on the multiplex PCR reads; one entry per CDR3 protein. This sample has almost 400,000 distinct CDR3 sequences; roughly 18% occur once, and the top ten carry roughly 1.4%. The sample comprised peripheral blood. The receptors were gathered from a woman aged 18-29 years with Graves' ophthalmopathy.

V usage is TRBV12-3 or TRBV12-4 and J usage is TRBJ2-7; 10 bases fit TRBD2. The CDR3 extends over 15 amino acids. Trimming took 5 bases from V and 2 from J; bases not matched to a gene: 6. The CDR3 DNA is TGTGCCAGCAGTGCTAGCGGGAGATCAGCCTACGAGCAGTACTTC. This translates into CASSASGRSAYEQYF.

This clonotype was picked up many times. The chain links TRBV11-2 to TRBJ1-1, with D unclear. The V end was cut by 5 bases, the J end by 1 base, with 11 bases between. Germline V gene lookup returns CDR1 SGHAT and CDR2 FQNNGV. CDR3 length equals 14 residues. CDR3 nucleotides: TGTGCCAGCAGCATAATGGGAGGGAACACTGAAGCTTTCTTT. This translates into CASSIMGGNTEAFF. The full variable domain, its missing parts supplied by reference TRBV11-2 and TRBJ1-1, is EAGVAQSPRYKIIEKRQSVAFWCNPISGHATLYWYQQILGQGPKLLIQFQNNGVVDDSQLPKDRFSAERLKGVDSTLKIQPAKLEDSAVYLCASSIMGGNTEAFFGQGTRLTVV.

The chain joins TRBV11-3 to TRBJ1-1; D unresolved. This CDR3 has 13 residues. Germline CDR1 SGHNT, CDR2 YENEEA. Trimming removed 1 base from V and 4 bases from J, with 7 bases in between. The CDR3 protein is CASSLAVITEAFF. The CDR3 DNA reads as TGTGCCAGCAGCTTAGCCGTGATCACTGAAGCTTTCTTT.

This clonotype was recorded many times. CDR3 in amino acids: CASSYETSGGERLQETQYF. Here the CDR3 DNA reads TGTGCCAGCAGTTATGAAACTAGCGGGGGGGAAAGACTCCAAGAGACCCAGTACTTC. The chain combines TRBV28 with TRBJ2-5; 13 bases align to TRBD2. From germline, CDR1 is MDHEN and CDR2 SYDVKM. J gave up 1 base and V 4 bases, and 12 bases lay outside the gene matches. The CDR3 runs to 19 residues.

This clonotype was counted at least ten times. The CDR3 spells CASSLVGGGNTEAFF. The CDR3 DNA follows: TGTGCCAGCAGTTTAGTTGGTGGGGGAAACACTGAAGCTTTCTTT. This chain connects TRBV12-3 or TRBV12-4 to TRBJ1-1; D is possibly TRBD1 (5 bases). This CDR3 is 15 amino acids long. Trimming shortened V by 1 base and J by 2 bases, and 11 bases separated the two germline ends.

The rearrangement links TRBV7-9 to TRBJ1-2; weak D call: TRBD1 (6 bases). Deletions cut 5 bases from V and 5 bases from J, with 15 bases between. Germline loops: CDR1 SEHNR, CDR2 FQNEAQ (reference sequence). The CDR3 runs to 14 residues. The CDR3: CASSPRSGVYGYTF. The CDR3 bases are TGTGCCAGCAGCCCGAGGTCAGGGGTTTATGGCTACACCTTC.

This clonotype came up many times. V and J are TRBV12-3 or TRBV12-4 and TRBJ2-5; D may be TRBD1 (6 bases). The CDR3 runs to 17 residues. Trimming took 3 bases from V and 1 from J, leaving 18 bases between them. CDR3 amino acids: CASSLGRTASTQETQYF. CDR3 bases: TGTGCCAGCAGTTTGGGCCGGACAGCCTCAACCCAAGAGACCCAGTACTTC.

This clonotype showed up many times. The rearrangement joins TRBV20-1 to TRBJ2-7; 9 bases map to TRBD1. CDR1 and CDR2 from the germline V gene are DFQATT and SNEGSKA (reference sequence). V gave up 4 bases and J gave up 1 base; unmatched junction bases: 2. The CDR3 is made up of 13 amino acids. In DNA, the CDR3 is TGCAGTGCTAACGGACAGGGGTCCTACGAGCAGTACTTC. Translated, it gives CSANGQGSYEQYF.

This clonotype was seen just once. The CDR3 bases are TGTGCCAGCAGCGTAGGTCCTGGACAGGGTAGCTCCTACGAGCAGTACTTC. It encodes CASSVGPGQGSSYEQYF. The J gene is TRBJ2-7, the V gene TRBV9, with 8 bases fitting TRBD1. J lost 0 bases, V lost 0 bases, and 8 bases had no gene match. From germline, CDR1 is SGDLS and CDR2 YYNGEE. CDR3 length equals 17 residues.

This clonotype was seen ten or more times. V and J are TRBV20-1 and TRBJ2-5; D perhaps matches TRBD2 (5 bases). Germline CDR1 is DFQATT and CDR2 is SNEGSKA (reference sequence). The CDR3 consists of 10 residues. V lost 3 bases and J lost 10, with 9 bases in between. In DNA, the CDR3 is TGCAGTGCTAGGAGACGGGACCAGTACTTC. This gives the protein CSARRRDQYF.

This clonotype was recorded at least ten times. J is TRBJ2-5 and V is TRBV19; D remains unclear. This CDR3 has 14 amino acids. The V gene lost 5 bases and the J gene lost 3 bases, with 13 bases spanning the gap. Germline CDR1 LNHDA, CDR2 SQIVND (reference sequence). The CDR3 loop is CASSSPDLEETQYF. For the CDR3, the DNA is TGTGCCAGTAGTTCCCCGGACCTGGAAGAGACCCAGTACTTC.

Ten or more counts support this clonotype. V is TRBV30 and J is TRBJ2-4; D gene uncertain. Germline V CDR1 and CDR2: GTSNPN, SVGIG (reference sequence). CDR3 length: 8 amino acids. The germline V and J ends were trimmed by 5 bases and 8 bases, with 1 base remaining between them. In DNA, the CDR3 is TGTGCCTGGGACATTCAGTACTTC. Translated, it gives CAWDIQYF.

This clonotype was seen at least ten times. This chain links TRBV28 with TRBJ1-1; D gene unclear. Trimming took off 2 bases at V and 3 bases at J, with 13 bases between the two ends. This CDR3 has 15 amino acids. Germline V gene data show CDR1 as MDHEN and CDR2 as SYDVKM. This CDR3 reads CASSLGGRRDTEAFF. The CDR3 nucleotides are TGTGCCAGCAGTTTAGGAGGCAGGAGAGACACTGAAGCTTTCTTT.

The table lists this clonotype with many counts. The chain employs TRBV6-2 or TRBV6-3 and TRBJ1-6; 9 nucleotides agree with TRBD1. The trim removed 7 bases at V and 10 bases at J, leaving 32 bases unmatched. The CDR3 sequence is 22 residues long. Germline V lookup: CDR1 MNHEY, CDR2 SVGEGT. This CDR3 reads CASNKMNRDRDSFIHRRSPLHF. CDR3 sequence (DNA): TGTGCCAGCAATAAGATGAACCGGGACAGGGACTCTTTCATCCATCGCAGGTCACCCCTCCACTTT.

This clonotype was seen many times. V gene TRBV5-1 combines with J gene TRBJ1-6; TRBD1 matches 8 bases. CDR3 length: 13 residues. The ends lost 4 bases at V and 10 bases at J; junction bases unmatched: 4. Germline-derived CDR1 and CDR2 are SGHRS and YFSETQ. The CDR3 region has the DNA TGCGCCAGCAGCCTGGACAGGGTATCACCCCTCCACTTT. Protein product: CASSLDRVSPLHF.

This clonotype was found many times. The chain uses TRBV20-1 and TRBJ2-4; 9 bases are shared with TRBD1. CDR1 DFQATT and CDR2 SNEGSKA come from the germline V gene (reference sequence). The CDR3 has 15 amino acids. Trimming cost V 3 bases and J 4 bases; bases outside gene matches: 7. CDR3: CSARSGTGTKNIQYF. DNA of the CDR3: TGCAGTGCTAGGTCCGGGACAGGGACAAAAAACATTCAGTACTTC.

This clonotype occurred many times. The V and J genes are TRBV2 and TRBJ2-5; no firm D call. Deletions cut 10 bases from V and 2 bases from J, with 8 bases between. The CDR3 has 11 residues. CDR1 SNHLY and CDR2 FYNNEI come from the germline V gene. The CDR3, as DNA: TGTGCCACGACCTATCAAGAGACCCAGTACTTC. It translates to CATTYQETQYF.

The genes are TRBV28 and TRBJ1-1, with no clear D. Trimming stripped 6 bases from V and 4 bases from J, with 18 bases between. CDR1 and CDR2 from the germline V gene are MDHEN and SYDVKM. The CDR3 runs 15 residues. For the CDR3, the DNA is TGTGCCAGCAGACTTTATACGGGGAAAACCACTGAAGCTTTCTTT. Protein: CASRLYTGKTTEAFF.

A remark on this clonotype: Given a much more abundant clone one base away, this may be a read error. The gene calls are TRBV4-1 and TRBJ2-7, with D possibly matching TRBD2 (5 bases). This CDR3 has 15 residues. Germline V gene sequence: CDR1 MGHRA, CDR2 YSYEKL. In nucleotides, the CDR3 is TGCGCCAGCAGCCAAGTAGGGCGCGGGTTCCACGAGCGGTACTTC. Its translation: CASSQVGRGFHERYF.

The rearrangement joins TRBV6-1 to TRBJ1-2; unclear D gene. The length of the CDR3 is 12 residues. CDR1 is MNHNS and CDR2 is SASEGT in the germline V gene. The V end lost 10 bases, the J end lost 6 bases, and 15 bases lay between the germline ends. CDR3: CAIRTFPDGYTF. The CDR3 nucleotides are TGTGCCATCCGCACCTTCCCCGATGGCTACACCTTC.

This clonotype occurred many times. V gene TRBV20-1 combines with J gene TRBJ2-7; the match to TRBD1 covers 9 bases. The CDR3 consists of 13 residues. CDR1 and CDR2 (germline): DFQATT, SNEGSKA (reference sequence). V shed 6 bases and J 4 bases; nucleotides not matched to a gene: 7. The CDR3 sequence is CSATPGQGYEQYF. CDR3 nucleotides: TGCAGTGCAACCCCGGGACAGGGATACGAGCAGTACTTC.

This clonotype has at least ten counts. This chain connects TRBV6-2 or TRBV6-3 to TRBJ2-5, with TRBD1 matching 7 bases. Germline-derived CDR1 and CDR2 are MNHEY and SVGEGT. CDR3 length equals 14 residues. J was trimmed by 4 bases and V by 7 bases; bases with no gene match: 9. CDR3: CASNTDRVGETQYF. CDR3 DNA: TGTGCCAGCAATACAGACAGGGTGGGAGAGACCCAGTACTTC.

The sample holds many counts of this clonotype. This chain connects TRBV29-1 to TRBJ1-2, with a possible D match to TRBD1 (6 bases). The length of the CDR3 is 14 residues. In germline, CDR1 is SQVTM, CDR2 ANQGSEA. V shed 5 bases and J shed 4 bases, with 17 bases lying between them. CDR3 nucleotides: TGCAGCGTTCCGGCGGAGGCAGGGGCCTATGGCTACACCTTC. Protein: CSVPAEAGAYGYTF.